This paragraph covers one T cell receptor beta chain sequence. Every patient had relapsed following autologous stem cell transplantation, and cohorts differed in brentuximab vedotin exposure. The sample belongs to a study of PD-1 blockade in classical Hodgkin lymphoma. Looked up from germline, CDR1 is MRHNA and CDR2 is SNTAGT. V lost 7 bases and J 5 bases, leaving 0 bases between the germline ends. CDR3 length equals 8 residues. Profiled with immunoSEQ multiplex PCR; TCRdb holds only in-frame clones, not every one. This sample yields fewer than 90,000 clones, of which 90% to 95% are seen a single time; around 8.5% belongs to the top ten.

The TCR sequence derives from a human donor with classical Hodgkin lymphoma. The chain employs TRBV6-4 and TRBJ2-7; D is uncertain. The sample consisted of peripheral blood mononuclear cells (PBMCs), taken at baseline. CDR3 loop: CASNEQYF. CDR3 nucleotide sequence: TGTGCCAGCAACGAGCAGTACTTC.